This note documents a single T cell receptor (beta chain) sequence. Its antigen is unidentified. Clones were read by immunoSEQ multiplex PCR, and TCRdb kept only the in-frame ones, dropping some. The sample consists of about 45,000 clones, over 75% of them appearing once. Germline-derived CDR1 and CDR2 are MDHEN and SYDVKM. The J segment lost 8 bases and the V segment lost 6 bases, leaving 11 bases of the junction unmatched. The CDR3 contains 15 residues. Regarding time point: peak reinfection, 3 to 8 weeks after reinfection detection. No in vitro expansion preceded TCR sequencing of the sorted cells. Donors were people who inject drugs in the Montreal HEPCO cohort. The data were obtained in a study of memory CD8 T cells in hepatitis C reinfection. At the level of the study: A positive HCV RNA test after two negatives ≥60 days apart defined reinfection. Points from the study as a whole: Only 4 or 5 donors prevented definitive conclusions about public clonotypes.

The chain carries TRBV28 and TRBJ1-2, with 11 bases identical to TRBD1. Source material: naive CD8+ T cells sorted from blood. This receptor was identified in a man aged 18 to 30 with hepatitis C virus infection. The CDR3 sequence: CASSSTGTGGEGYTF. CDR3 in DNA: TGTGCCAGCAGCTCCACCGGGACAGGGGGGGAAGGCTACACCTTC.